This TCR beta chain was identified during a study of T cell responses to AZD1222 COVID-19 vaccine. The protocol was immunoSEQ multiplex PCR, while the TCRdb copy is restricted to in-frame clones and leaves out a portion. The repertoire holds tens of thousands of clones, with around 80% as singletons. CDR3 length: 13 residues. Germline lookup yields CDR1 WNHNN and CDR2 SYGVQD (reference sequence). V was clipped by 4 bases and J by 1 base, with 6 bases between them. The sequence was obtained from an adult in good health. This chain links TRBV10-1 with TRBJ2-3; D not certain. The sample was peripheral blood, taken on day 0 of AZD1222 vaccination. CDR3 sequence: CASSVAGTDTQYF. CDR3 coding DNA: TGCGCCAGCAGTGTGGCGGGCACAGATACGCAGTATTTT.